Listed here are 19 T cell receptor beta chains from one sample, sequenced in a study of blood T cell repertoires in COVID-19. Profiled with immunoSEQ multiplex PCR; TCRdb holds only in-frame clones, not every one. Of 140,000 to 150,000 clones listed, approximately 80% are singletons. What was sequenced was peripheral blood. The source is a man between 60 and 75 years old with active or convalescent COVID-19.

The gene calls are TRBV7-9 and TRBJ1-1; tentative D call: TRBD1 (5 bases). The V and J ends lost 2 bases and 7 bases respectively, with 17 bases between them. The CDR3 runs to 15 residues. Per the germline V gene, CDR1 is SEHNR and CDR2 is FQNEAQ (reference sequence). The CDR3 DNA sequence: TGTGCCAGCAGCTTACGGGGGACGGTGGGAATTGAAGCTTTCTTT. Translating gives CASSLRGTVGIEAFF.

This clone was seen a handful of times. The CDR3 DNA reads TGTGCCAGCAGCGTAGAGGGGAGGAGGGGGAACACTGAAGCTTTCTTT. Its translation is CASSVEGRRGNTEAFF. V usage is TRBV9 and J usage is TRBJ1-1; tentatively, D is TRBD1 (5 bases). The CDR3 consists of 16 residues. The germline V gene encodes CDR1 SGDLS and CDR2 YYNGEE. V gave up 0 bases and J gave up 1 base, with 13 bases separating them. The full variable domain, rest sourced from reference TRBV9 and TRBJ1-1, is DSGVTQTPKHLITATGQRVTLRCSPRSGDLSVYWYQQSLDQGLQFLIQYYNGEERAKGNILERFSAQQFPDLHSELNLSSLELGDSALYFCASSVEGRRGNTEAFFGQGTRLTVV.

V and J are TRBV29-1 and TRBJ1-6; D is perhaps TRBD1 (6 bases). The CDR3 has 13 amino acids. The germline V and J ends were trimmed by 6 bases and 13 bases, with 19 bases remaining between them. Germline values: CDR1 SQVTM, CDR2 ANQGSEA. CDR3 nucleotides: TGCAGCGTCGCGACAGGAAGGGCGTCCCCCCTCCACTTT. Its protein product is CSVATGRASPLHF.

The chain has TRBV7-9 and TRBJ2-3; 8 bases fit TRBD2. Germline CDR1 and CDR2: SEHNR and FQNEAQ (reference sequence). This CDR3 region has 16 residues. V was clipped by 5 bases and J by 5 bases; unmatched bases: 12. The CDR3 region has the DNA TGTGCCAGCAGCCCCACCCAGCGGGAGCAGGGAGATACGCAGTATTTT. It translates to CASSPTQREQGDTQYF.

This chain links TRBV11-1 with TRBJ2-6; 7 nucleotides agree with TRBD1. This CDR3 spans 16 amino acids. The junction had 7 bases not matched to a gene; V was cut back by 4 bases and J by 4 bases. CDR1 SGHAT and CDR2 FQDESV come from the germline V gene (reference sequence). CDR3 region: CASSYFRGSGANVLTF. CDR3 in DNA: TGTGCCAGCAGCTATTTCAGGGGGTCGGGGGCCAACGTCCTGACTTTC.

This rearrangement joins TRBV7-9 to TRBJ2-6; D gene ambiguous. V lost 7 bases, J lost 2 bases, and 15 bases lay in between. The CDR3 runs to 16 residues. CDR1 SEHNR and CDR2 FQNEAQ come from the germline V gene (reference sequence). This CDR3 is CASKYDSAAGANVLTF. Here the CDR3 DNA reads TGTGCCAGCAAATACGACTCAGCTGCTGGGGCCAACGTCCTGACTTTC.

In its sample, this clone was seen a few times. The chain carries TRBV7-9 and TRBJ1-2; TRBD1 agrees at 9 bases. The CDR3 is 12 amino acids. Trimming removed 10 bases from V and 8 bases from J; junction bases left unmatched: 8. Germline V gene lookup returns CDR1 SEHNR and CDR2 FQNEAQ (reference sequence). CDR3 DNA sequence: TGTGCCACCCGGGGACAGGGAGACGGCTACACCTTC. Encoded protein: CATRGQGDGYTF.

The V and J genes are TRBV3-1 (or the pseudogene TRBV3-2) and TRBJ1-1; possible D gene TRBD1, 5 bases. This CDR3 spans 15 amino acids. With 2 bases removed from V and 5 bases from J, the gap between germline ends came to 15 bases. The V gene's germline CDR1 is LGHDT and CDR2 YNNKEL (reference sequence). The CDR3 sequence: CASSQFPRGETEAFF. In nucleotides, the CDR3 is TGTGCCAGCAGCCAATTTCCCCGGGGGGAGACTGAAGCTTTCTTT.

This clone was detected many times. The V and J genes are TRBV29-1 and TRBJ2-7; D is perhaps TRBD1 (5 bases). The CDR3 extends over 13 amino acids. Trimming cost V 4 bases and J 0 bases, with 10 bases left between them. From germline, CDR1 is SQVTM and CDR2 ANQGSEA. Here the CDR3 reads CSVVIQVSYEQYF. As DNA, the CDR3 is TGCAGCGTTGTAATACAGGTCTCCTACGAGCAGTACTTC.

The chain links TRBV7-3 to TRBJ1-1; maybe TRBD1 (5 bases). CDR1 is SGHTA, CDR2 FQGTGA, per germline. The CDR3 has 15 residues. Trimming removed 5 bases at V and 1 base at J, with 14 bases between. CDR3 sequence reads: CASSNQLGGNTEAFF. Here the CDR3 DNA reads TGTGCCAGCAGCAATCAATTGGGGGGGAACACTGAAGCTTTCTTT.

The chain couples TRBV30 to TRBJ2-3; TRBD2 agrees at 8 bases. Germline loops: CDR1 GTSNPN, CDR2 SVGIG (reference sequence). This CDR3 has 15 amino acids. V lost 2 bases to trimming and J lost 5 bases; unmatched junction nucleotides: 9. The CDR3 DNA reads TGTGCCTGGAGTCTCAACGGGAGGGCCGAAGATACGCAGTATTTT. Translation gives CAWSLNGRAEDTQYF.

This clone was counted many times. The V call is TRBV6-5, the J call TRBJ2-2; 10 bases agree with TRBD1. CDR1 is MNHEY, CDR2 SVGAGI, per germline. V shed 6 bases and J 5 bases; nucleotides not matched to a gene: 6. There are 15 residues in the CDR3. Here the CDR3 reads CASRMGTGETGELFF. CDR3 DNA sequence: TGTGCCAGCAGGATGGGGACAGGGGAAACCGGGGAGCTGTTTTTT.

This clone was seen many times. The chain is built from TRBV2 and TRBJ2-7, with TRBD2 matching over 7 bases. Germline CDR1 is SNHLY and CDR2 is FYNNEI. The CDR3 runs to 15 residues. Trimming took 7 bases from V and 5 from J; bases not matched to a gene: 14. The CDR3 protein is CASKDFPGGHDEQYF. CDR3 in DNA: TGTGCCAGCAAGGACTTCCCGGGAGGCCATGACGAGCAGTACTTC.

In DNA, the CDR3 is TGTGCCAGCAGCTTCAGGACAGGGGGACCTTCACCCCTCCACTTT. Translated, it gives CASSFRTGGPSPLHF. This chain connects TRBV7-3 to TRBJ1-6; 10 nucleotides agree with TRBD1. The CDR3 extends over 15 amino acids. Germline V gene lookup returns CDR1 SGHTA and CDR2 FQGTGA. Trimming at V came to 3 bases and at J to 9 bases, leaving 5 bases not matched to a gene.

This clone was observed once. The V and J genes are TRBV6-4 and TRBJ1-1; D gene uncertain. Trimming removed 2 bases at V and 8 bases at J, with 12 bases between. Per the germline V gene, CDR1 is MRHNA and CDR2 is SNTAGT. The length of the CDR3 is 13 residues. The CDR3 loop is CASSDRGGSEAFF. The CDR3 coding sequence is TGTGCCAGCAGTGACCGCGGAGGGTCCGAAGCTTTCTTT.

The V call is TRBV18, the J call TRBJ1-6; D call uncertain. V was trimmed by 1 base and J by 5 bases, leaving 9 bases between them. The CDR3 is 15 amino acids. From germline, CDR1 is KGHSH and CDR2 LQKENI. The CDR3 reads CASSPRSGDNSPLHF. The CDR3 bases are TGTGCCAGCTCACCACGGTCAGGCGATAATTCACCCCTCCACTTT.

The chain couples TRBV5-1 to TRBJ2-7; 11 nucleotides line up with TRBD2. From germline, CDR1 is SGHRS and CDR2 YFSETQ. CDR3 length: 14 amino acids. After removal of 5 bases from V and 3 bases from J, the junction contained 4 bases not matched to a gene. CDR3 in amino acids: CASRTSGAYYEQYF. The CDR3 DNA reads as TGCGCCAGCAGGACTAGCGGGGCGTACTACGAGCAGTACTTC.

V usage is TRBV18 and J usage is TRBJ1-2, with D maybe TRBD1 (5 bases). V dropped 3 bases and J dropped 8 bases, with 16 bases sitting between them. CDR3 length: 14 residues. The germline CDR1 and CDR2 sequences are KGHSH and LQKENI. The CDR3 DNA reads as TGTGCCAGCTCACCCGGGCAGGGAACGTACGGCTACACCTTC. It codes for CASSPGQGTYGYTF.

For this clone: The same CDR3 is also encoded by other DNA sequences in this sample. This chain links TRBV6-4 with TRBJ2-1, with TRBD2 identical over 11 bases. With 3 bases clipped from V and 4 bases from J, the junction kept 5 bases outside the gene matches. Germline V gene lookup returns CDR1 MRHNA and CDR2 SNTAGT. This CDR3 has 16 amino acids. The CDR3 reads CASSESGTSGYNEQFF. In nucleotides, the CDR3 is TGTGCCAGCAGTGAATCCGGGACTAGCGGTTACAATGAGCAGTTCTTC.